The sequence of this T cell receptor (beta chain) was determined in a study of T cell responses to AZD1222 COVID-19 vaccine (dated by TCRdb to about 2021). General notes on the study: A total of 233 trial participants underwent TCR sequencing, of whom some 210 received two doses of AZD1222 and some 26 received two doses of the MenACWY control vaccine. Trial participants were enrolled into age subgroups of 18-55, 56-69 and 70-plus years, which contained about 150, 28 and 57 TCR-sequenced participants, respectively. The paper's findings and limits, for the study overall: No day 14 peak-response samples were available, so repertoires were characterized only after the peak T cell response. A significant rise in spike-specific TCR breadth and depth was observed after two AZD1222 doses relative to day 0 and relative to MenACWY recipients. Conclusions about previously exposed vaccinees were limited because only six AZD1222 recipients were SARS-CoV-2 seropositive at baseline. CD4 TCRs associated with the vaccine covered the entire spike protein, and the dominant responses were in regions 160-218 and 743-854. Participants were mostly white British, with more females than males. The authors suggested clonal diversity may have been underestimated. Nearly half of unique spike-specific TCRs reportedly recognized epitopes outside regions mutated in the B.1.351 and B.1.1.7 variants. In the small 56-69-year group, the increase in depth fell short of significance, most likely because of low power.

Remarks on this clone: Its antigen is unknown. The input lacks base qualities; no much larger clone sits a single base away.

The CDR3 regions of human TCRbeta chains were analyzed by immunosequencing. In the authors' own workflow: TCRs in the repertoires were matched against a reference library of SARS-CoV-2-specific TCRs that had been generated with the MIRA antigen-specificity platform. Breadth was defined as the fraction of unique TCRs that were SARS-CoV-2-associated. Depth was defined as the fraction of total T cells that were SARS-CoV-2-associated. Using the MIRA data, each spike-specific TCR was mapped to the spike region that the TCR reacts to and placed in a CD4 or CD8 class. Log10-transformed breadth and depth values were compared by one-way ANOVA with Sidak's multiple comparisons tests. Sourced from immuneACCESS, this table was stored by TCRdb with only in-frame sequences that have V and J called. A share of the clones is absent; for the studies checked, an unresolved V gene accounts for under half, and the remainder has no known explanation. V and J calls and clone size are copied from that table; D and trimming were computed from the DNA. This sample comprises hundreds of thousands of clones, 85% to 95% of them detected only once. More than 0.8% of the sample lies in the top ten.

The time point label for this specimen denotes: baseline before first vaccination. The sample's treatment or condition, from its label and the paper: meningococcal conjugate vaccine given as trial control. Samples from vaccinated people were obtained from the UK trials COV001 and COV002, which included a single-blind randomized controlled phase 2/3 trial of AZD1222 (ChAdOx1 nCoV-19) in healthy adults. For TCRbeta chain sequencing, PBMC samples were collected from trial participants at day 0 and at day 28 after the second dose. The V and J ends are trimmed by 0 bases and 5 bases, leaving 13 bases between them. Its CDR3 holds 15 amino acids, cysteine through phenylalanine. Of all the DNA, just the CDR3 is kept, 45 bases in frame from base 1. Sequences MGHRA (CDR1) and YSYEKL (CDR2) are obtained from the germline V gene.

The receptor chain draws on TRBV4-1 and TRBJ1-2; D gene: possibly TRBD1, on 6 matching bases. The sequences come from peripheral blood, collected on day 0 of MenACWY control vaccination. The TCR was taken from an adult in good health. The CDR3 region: CASSQDEGGRYGYTF. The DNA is TGCGCCAGCAGCCAAGATGAAGGGGGTAGATATGGCTACACCTTC.